Below are 16 T cell receptor beta chains sequenced from a single sample in a study of blood T cell repertoires in COVID-19. Data came from immunoSEQ multiplex PCR; TCRdb stores just in-frame clones and leaves some out. The table shows roughly 45,000 clones, with about nine tenths occurring only once. Sequencing was performed on peripheral blood. These receptors were taken from a man in his 70s with active COVID-19.

This clone was counted between two and nine times. The V and J genes are TRBV5-5 and TRBJ1-6; D not resolved. The length of the CDR3 is 13 residues. V was trimmed by 0 bases and J by 7 bases, leaving 5 bases between them. CDR1 is SGHKS, CDR2 YYEKEE, per germline (reference sequence). In nucleotides, the CDR3 is TGTGCCAGCAGCTTGGTCGGGAATTCACCCCTCCACTTT. Translating gives CASSLVGNSPLHF.

The rearrangement joins TRBV7-3 to TRBJ2-5, with 10 nucleotides matching TRBD2. The V and J ends lost 2 bases and 5 bases, in that order; junction bases with no gene match: 8. The CDR3 runs to 16 residues. Germline CDR1 reads SGHTA; CDR2 reads FQGTGA. CDR3 loop: CASSLGSGGARETQYF. CDR3 coding DNA: TGTGCCAGCAGCTTAGGGAGCGGGGGGGCCCGGGAGACCCAGTACTTC. The full variable domain, rest sourced from reference TRBV7-3 and TRBJ2-5, is GAGVSQTPSNKVTEKGKYVELRCDPISGHTALYWYRQSLGQGPEFLIYFQGTGAADDSGLPNDRFFAVRPEGSVSTLKIQRTERGDSAVYLCASSLGSGGARETQYFGPGTRLLVL.

The chain carries TRBV4-3 and TRBJ1-3; no clear D. The length of the CDR3 is 15 residues. Germline loops: CDR1 LGHNA, CDR2 YSLEER. V dropped 1 base and J dropped 1 base, with 8 bases sitting between them. CDR3 coding DNA: TGCGCCAGCAGCCAAGGTTCGGTATCTGGAAACACCATATATTTT. Residues: CASSQGSVSGNTIYF.

V and J are TRBV27 and TRBJ1-1, with a possible D match to TRBD1 (5 bases). CDR3 length: 15 residues. V was pared by 6 bases and J by 2 bases, with 16 bases between. In germline, CDR1 is MNHEY, CDR2 SMNVEV (reference sequence). CDR3 DNA sequence: TGTGCCAGCAGACAAGGGCAGGGTACTAACACTGAAGCTTTCTTT. Encoded protein: CASRQGQGTNTEAFF.

The J gene is TRBJ2-1, the V gene TRBV29-1; weak D call: TRBD2 (5 bases). V was cut by 6 bases and J by 6 bases, with 15 bases left in between. The CDR3 sequence is 13 residues long. Germline CDR1 and CDR2: SQVTM and ANQGSEA. DNA for the CDR3: TGCAGCGTCAGGACTGCCCCCCGCAATGAGCAGTTCTTC. Protein: CSVRTAPRNEQFF.

The chain links TRBV21-1 to TRBJ1-1; the table's TRBD1 call for D was not verified on the DNA. TRBV21-1 is an annotated pseudogene. The CDR3 spans 12 residues. The CDR3 DNA is TGTGCCACGCAGGGTGGGGTCACTGAAGCTTTCTTT. This codes for CATQGGVTEAFF.

This clone was seen a single time. V gene TRBV7-2 combines with J gene TRBJ2-1; weak D call: TRBD2 (6 bases). The CDR3 length is 19 residues. Trimming removed 0 bases from V and 9 bases from J, with 27 bases in between. CDR1 and CDR2 (germline): SGHTA, FQGNSA. The CDR3 region has the DNA TGTGCCAGCAGCTTAGCTTTTATTATTCGCGACGGGGGACGGAGTGAGCAGTTCTTC. It codes for CASSLAFIIRDGGRSEQFF.

CDR3 coding DNA: TGTGCCAGCAGCAACGTGTGGGTAGCGGGAGGGCCTACTGAGCAGTTCTTC. This encodes CASSNVWVAGGPTEQFF. V and J are TRBV11-3 and TRBJ2-1, with 11 bases aligning to TRBD2. The CDR3 spans 17 residues. Germline CDR1 is SGHNT and CDR2 is YENEEA. The V gene end was trimmed by 5 bases and the J gene end by 9 bases; junction bases not matched to a gene: 15.

The chain recombines TRBV7-9 with TRBJ2-1; 11 bases match TRBD2. V shed 5 bases and J 9 bases; nucleotides not matched to a gene: 18. This CDR3 contains 18 residues. In germline, CDR1 is SEHNR, CDR2 FQNEAQ (reference sequence). The CDR3 DNA reads TGTGCCAGCAGCGAACAATCGATTAGCGGGAGGGTTTCACGTGAGCAGTTCTTC. Translating it yields CASSEQSISGRVSREQFF.

The chain employs TRBV28 and TRBJ1-4; a weak D match, TRBD1 (6 bases). Germline loops: CDR1 MDHEN, CDR2 SYDVKM. This CDR3 is 16 amino acids long. V lost 2 bases and J lost 8, with 18 bases in between. CDR3 nucleotide sequence: TGTGCCAGCAGTTTAGGAGCACAGGGAAACAGGGAAAAACTGTTTTTT. Its translation is CASSLGAQGNREKLFF.

V and J are TRBV1 and TRBJ2-1; the D segment call TRBD2 is taken from the table without a DNA check. TRBV1 is a known pseudogene. The CDR3 length is 15 residues. The CDR3 DNA follows: TGCACCAGCATCCGCGCGGGGGCCTCCTACAATGAGCAGTTCTTC. Its translation is CTSIRAGASYNEQFF.

CDR3 nucleotide sequence: TGTGCCAGCAGCGCCGGACTAGCAGAAAATACGCAGTATTTT. Encoded protein: CASSAGLAENTQYF. The chain uses TRBV7-3 and TRBJ2-3, with 8 bases fitting TRBD2. V gave up 5 bases and J gave up 7 bases; unmatched junction bases: 8. The CDR3 extends over 14 amino acids. The V gene's germline CDR1 is SGHTA and CDR2 FQGTGA. Combining the CDR3 with reference TRBV7-3 and TRBJ2-3 gives the whole variable domain GAGVSQTPSNKVTEKGKYVELRCDPISGHTALYWYRQSLGQGPEFLIYFQGTGAADDSGLPNDRFFAVRPEGSVSTLKIQRTERGDSAVYLCASSAGLAENTQYFGPGTRLTVL.

V usage is TRBV19 and J usage is TRBJ2-7; a weak D match, TRBD2 (5 bases). This CDR3 is built from 13 residues. Germline V lookup: CDR1 LNHDA, CDR2 SQIVND (reference sequence). The ends were cut back, 6 bases at V and 6 bases at J, with 15 bases in the middle. The CDR3 sequence is CASRLSPGSEQYF. Written as DNA, the CDR3 is TGTGCCAGTAGACTCTCTCCGGGGAGCGAGCAGTACTTC.

J is TRBJ1-2 and V is TRBV6-2 or TRBV6-3; possible D gene TRBD1, 5 bases. The CDR3 sequence is 14 residues long. Germline CDR1 and CDR2: MNHEY and SVGEGT. V was shortened by 5 bases and J by 2 bases, with 12 bases between the two germline ends. The CDR3 reads CASSGGRVNYGYTF. The CDR3 DNA sequence: TGTGCCAGCAGTGGTGGCAGGGTAAACTATGGCTACACCTTC.

The chain links TRBV7-2 to TRBJ2-3; no firm D call. Trimming took 0 bases from V and 3 from J, leaving 7 bases between them. The germline gives CDR1 SGHTA, CDR2 FQGNSA. The CDR3 contains 14 residues. CDR3 amino acids: CASSLASGTDTQYF. The CDR3 DNA sequence: TGTGCCAGCAGCTTAGCTTCAGGAACAGATACGCAGTATTTT. Using reference TRBV7-2 and TRBJ2-3 for the parts outside the CDR3, the full variable domain is GAGVSQSPSNKVTEKGKDVELRCDPISGHTALYWYRQSLGQGLEFLIYFQGNSAPDKSGLPSDRFSAERTGGSVSTLTIQRTQQEDSAVYLCASSLASGTDTQYFGPGTRLTVL.

The rearrangement joins TRBV19 to TRBJ2-2; D not certain. Germline CDR1 LNHDA, CDR2 SQIVND (reference sequence). V lost 3 bases to trimming and J lost 1 base, with 18 bases between them. The CDR3 totals 18 residues. CDR3 amino acids: CASSMRSSPKVNTGELFF. The DNA of the CDR3 is TGTGCCAGTAGTATGAGGTCATCCCCGAAAGTGAACACCGGGGAGCTGTTTTTT.